The sequence of this T cell receptor (beta chain) was determined in a study of blood T cells in healthy people across ages. Study background: For every two T cells, template switching captured about one barcoded beta molecule.

This clonotype was recorded once. The antigen is unknown. Germline CDR1 reads SNHLY; CDR2 reads FYNNEI. This CDR3 comprises 14 residues. V lost 8 bases to trimming and J lost 1 base; unmatched junction nucleotides: 7. Study conclusions and caveats: A roughly linear age-dependent decrease characterized TCR beta diversity per million T cells.

Primers used in a second PCR of about 7 to 12 cycles were a sample-barcoded 5' primer and a J-beta primer mix. Sequencing of every sample gave 3 million or more CDR3-containing paired-end reads. TCRdb independently ran MiXCR on the 5' RACE reads; one entry per CDR3 protein. The sample lists some 1,800,000 distinct CDR3 sequences, more than 35% occurring once. The receptor was isolated from a human donor in good health. Sequences were obtained from blood. The V call is TRBV2, the J call TRBJ2-5, with 7 nucleotides matching TRBD1. The CDR3 nucleotides read TGTGCCAGCGGGCCGGACAGGTCCCAAGAGACCCAGTACTTC. Its translation is CASGPDRSQETQYF. The variable domain in full, completed from reference TRBV2 and TRBJ2-5, reads EPEVTQTPSHQVTQMGQEVILRCVPISNHLYFYWYRQILGQKVEFLVSFYNNEISEKSEIFDDQFSVERPDGSNFTLKIRSTKLEDSAMYFCASGPDRSQETQYFGPGTRLLVL.